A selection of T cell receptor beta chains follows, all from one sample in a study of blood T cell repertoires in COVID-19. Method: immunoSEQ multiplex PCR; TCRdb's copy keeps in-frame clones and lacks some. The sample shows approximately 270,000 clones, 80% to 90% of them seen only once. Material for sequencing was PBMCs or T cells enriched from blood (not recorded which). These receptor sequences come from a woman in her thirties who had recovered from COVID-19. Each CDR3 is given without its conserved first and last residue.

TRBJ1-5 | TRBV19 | ASSIVGRGGNQPQH
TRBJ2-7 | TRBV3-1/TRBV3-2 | ASSQGQGRGEQY
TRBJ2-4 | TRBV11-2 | ASSLAPYLKNIQY
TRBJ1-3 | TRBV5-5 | ASSLGTNSGNTIY
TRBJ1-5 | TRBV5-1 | ASSLWTGSDQPQH
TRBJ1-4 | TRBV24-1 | ATSETTGFNEKLF
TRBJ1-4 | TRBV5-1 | ASSTSGRQDEKLF
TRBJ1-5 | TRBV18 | ASSSSTTGSPH
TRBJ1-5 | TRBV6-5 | ASSNYGASNQPQH
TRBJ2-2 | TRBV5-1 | ASIEGQGNTGELF
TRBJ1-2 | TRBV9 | ASSVQGAHGYT
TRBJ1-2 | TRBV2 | ASIRGSVRQGYGYT
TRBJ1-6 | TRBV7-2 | ASSRDSLYNSPLH
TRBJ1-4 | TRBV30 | AWSWGQGNEKLF
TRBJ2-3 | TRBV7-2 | ASSPTPTADTQY
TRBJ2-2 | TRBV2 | ASAKGSETGELF
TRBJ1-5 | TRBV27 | ASGREGTYSNQPQH
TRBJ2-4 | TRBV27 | ASSTLLPTAKNIQY
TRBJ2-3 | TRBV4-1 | ASSQGGPRGGMTDTQY
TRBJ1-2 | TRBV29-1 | SVEVANNYGYT
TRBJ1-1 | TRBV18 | ASSPLRGTEAF
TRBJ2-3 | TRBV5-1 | ASSPRQGADTQY
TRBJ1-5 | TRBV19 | ASSTTPVGNQPQH
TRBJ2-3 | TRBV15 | ATSRSGAETDTQY
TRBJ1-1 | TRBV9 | ASSVAVGRNTEAF
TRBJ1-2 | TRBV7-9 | ASSLPTGINYGYT